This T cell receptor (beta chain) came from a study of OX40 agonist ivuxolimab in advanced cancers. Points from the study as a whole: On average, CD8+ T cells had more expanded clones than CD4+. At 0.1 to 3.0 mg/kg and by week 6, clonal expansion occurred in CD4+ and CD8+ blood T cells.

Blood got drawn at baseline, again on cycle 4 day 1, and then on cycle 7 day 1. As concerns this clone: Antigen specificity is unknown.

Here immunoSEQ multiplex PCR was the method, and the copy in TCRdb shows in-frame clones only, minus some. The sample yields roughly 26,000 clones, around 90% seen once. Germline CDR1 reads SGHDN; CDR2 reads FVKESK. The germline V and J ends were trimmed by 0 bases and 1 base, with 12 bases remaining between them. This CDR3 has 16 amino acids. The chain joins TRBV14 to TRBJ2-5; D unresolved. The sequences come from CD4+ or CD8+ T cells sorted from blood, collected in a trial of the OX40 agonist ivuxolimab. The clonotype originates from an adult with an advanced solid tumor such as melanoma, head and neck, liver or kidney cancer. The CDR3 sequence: CASSQEFGGVQETQYF. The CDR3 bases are TGTGCCAGCAGCCAAGAGTTTGGTGGGGTCCAAGAGACCCAGTACTTC. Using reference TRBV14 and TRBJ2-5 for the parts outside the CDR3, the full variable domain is EAGVTQFPSHSVIEKGQTVTLRCDPISGHDNLYWYRRVMGKEIKFLLHFVKESKQDESGMPNNRFLAERTGGTYSTLKVQPAELEDSGVYFCASSQEFGGVQETQYFGPGTRLLVL.